This T cell receptor beta chain was observed in a study of T cells after yellow fever vaccination. UMIs were added to TCR cDNA along with a universal primer site when it was made by 5'RACE template switching. One entry per CDR3 protein results from TCRdb running MiXCR on the 5' RACE reads. Of over 300,000 distinct CDR3 sequences in the sample, about 6.6% were seen once. The receptor was isolated from a man younger than 35 who received the YFV17D yellow fever vaccine. Material: PBMCs, obtained roughly 46 days after the first yellow fever vaccination.

The CDR3 DNA is TGTGCCAGCAGCTTAGTCCCGGCCTCCCTCAGCGTGAACACTGAAGCTTTCTTT. It encodes CASSLVPASLSVNTEAFF. This chain connects TRBV11-2 to TRBJ1-1, with unresolved D. The germline gives CDR1 SGHAT, CDR2 FQNNGV. This CDR3 contains 18 residues. V dropped 1 base and J dropped 0 bases, with 18 bases sitting between them.